This T cell receptor (beta chain) derives from a study of cytomegalovirus exposure and HLA in healthy donors (dated by TCRdb to the late 2010s). For context, the study as a whole: An earlier analysis of about 530 of the donors reported under 300 Gb of sequence data and around 110 million unique TCR beta sequences obtained from 150 million to 200 million T cells. A later analysis re-examined previously published TCR beta repertoires from 500 to 700 donors and added high-resolution HLA genotyping to investigate patterns of TCR occurrence. All discovery cohort repertoires had been generated using a single sequencing platform. The study used immunosequencing to profile the T cell repertoires of approximately 650 subjects and linked those repertoires to cytomegalovirus serostatus. Donor age, sex, ethnicity and CMV serostatus were compiled together with the repertoire data. A separate validation cohort of roughly 130 different subjects was used in addition to the approximately 700-subject first cohort. Genome-wide SNP genotypes for about 55% of the roughly 670 donors were used in a later genetic analysis, which treated that subset as a discovery cohort. Both class I and class II loci were covered by HLA typing, at four-digit resolution. The study combined high-throughput TCR immunosequencing, statistical association of individual TCRs with disease status, and machine learning to predict cytomegalovirus infection status. An early release that covered some 640 HLA-typed donors contained 300 to 350 gigabases of sequencing data and approximately 85 million unique TCR sequences. Rather than using new phenotypic data, the later analysis identified candidate immune exposures from TCR beta sequences and from how often those sequences occurred across donors. Roughly five DR-DQ haplotypes were handled as single units for association and clustering because linkage in the cohort was strong. The genetic ancestry cluster associated with self-reported Caucasian donors included about 81% of the approximately 400 genotyped donors. The study aimed to test whether signatures of past pathogen exposure could be identified by cataloging public T cell receptors. Typing coverage differed by locus: A, B, C, DRB1 and DQB1 were typed in roughly 620-640 donors, DQA1 in approximately 520, DPA1 in 600 to 610, and DPB1 in approximately 450. An earlier analysis of around 540 of the donors applied high-throughput TCR beta sequencing to assess whether each TCR beta V gene segment acted as functional or pseudogenic. Among 398 genotyped donors of the cohort, an average of about 240,000 unique TCR beta nucleotide sequences were sequenced per donor, roughly 20% of them non-productive.

The library was built by means of the immunoSEQ multiplex PCR assay. For the multiplex PCR, a mixture combining 60 forward primers for TCR Vbeta segments and 13 reverse primers for TCR Jbeta segments was used. The CDR3 region of rearranged TCR beta genes was amplified from genomic DNA by a multiplex PCR assay. On the Illumina HiSeq System, the amplified TCR beta libraries were sequenced as 87-base-pair reads. Under the source paper's analysis protocol: Across the roughly 640 repertoires, a later analysis counted tens of millions of unique TCR beta chains, 9 million to 14 million of which were shared by at least two donors. Raw reads were error-corrected and collapsed into unique sequences with a nearest-neighbor algorithm that merged closely related sequences to remove PCR and sequencing errors. CDR3 sequences were aligned to IMGT reference sequences to assign V, D and J gene segments. For a sequence to be retained, at least a six-nucleotide match to both a V gene segment and a J gene segment was required. A rearrangement was called productive if the CDR3 had no stop codons and remained in frame with V and J, and every other rearrangement was called non-productive. CDR3 was defined according to IMGT convention as the region running from the second conserved V-encoded cysteine to the conserved J-encoded phenylalanine. The earlier analysis of about 530 of the donors excluded any sequence lacking an unambiguous match to a single V gene segment. An earlier analysis of a few hundred of the donors classified V segments as functional when productive rearrangements were above 56.7% and as segregating when the standard deviation between donors was above 5%. A statistical classification framework was developed to diagnose cytomegalovirus status using the catalog of TCR beta chain sequences. A later analysis assigned V and J genes by comparing TCR nucleotide sequences with IMGT/GENE-DB human TR gene sequences. Using the TCRdist pipeline, a later analysis assigned CDR3 sequences along with most-parsimonious VDJ recombination scenarios. In a later analysis, each TCR beta chain was defined by its CDR3 amino acid sequence together with its V-gene family, and reads without a unique V-gene family were excluded. In a later analysis, several hundred highly shared, low-generation-probability nucleotide sequences were removed to address suspected cross-contamination and a sequencing artifact. For each public chain, a later analysis derived a clonal expansion index from normalized ranks of inferred template counts within each repertoire. A later analysis computed generation probabilities with a VDJ recombination model fitted to out-of-frame rearrangements, and checked the results against IGoR. Hypergeometric tests were used in a later analysis to score TCR-TCR, TCR-HLA and TCR-CMV co-occurrence, with a repertoire-size bias correction applied to the TCR pairs. To estimate false discovery rates, a later analysis permuted the HLA or CMV assignments 20 times. A later analysis grouped co-occurring TCRs with DBSCAN, adding TCRdist sequence similarity when clustering within HLA-allele-positive subsets. Repertoires with fewer than 30,000 or more than 120,000 public chains were left out of co-occurrence clustering, as were about five repertoires with anomalous nucleotide sharing. What TCRdb holds here is the immuneACCESS table cut down to in-frame rearrangements. Part of the clones is not present; checked against another copy, under half of the missing clones reflect an unresolved V gene, and the others are unexplained. V and J calls and clone size are copied from that table; D and trimming were computed from the DNA. The sample table lists some 130,000 clones, 78% of them with a count of one. The top ten clones comprise 1.4% to 1.5% of the sample.

Results the study describes overall, beyond this receptor: A cluster of highly shared sequence variants was judged likely to represent a technical artifact of the sequencing pipeline. In a later analysis, TCR association rates were found to vary across HLA loci, with the most associated TCRs seen for DRB1 alleles and the fewest for HLA-C alleles. Sequencing depth was assumed to be roughly uniform across donors in the presence/absence analyses, though that assumption may not hold. It was suggested by the authors that the approach could potentially be generalized to other disease states and immunological phenotypes. A later genetic analysis reported fewer N-insertions in productive TCRs among donors in an Asian-associated ancestry cluster than the roughly 620-donor mean. A further reported finding was that TCR beta sequences accurately predicted the HLA-A and HLA-B alleles for most subjects in the first cohort. A later analysis associated about 17,000 TCR beta sequences with specific HLA alleles at a false discovery rate of 0.05. Across donors, most TCR sequences were observed very rarely, whereas some public TCRs were present in many individuals. A later analysis reported that several top co-occurrence clusters appeared linked to parvovirus B19, influenza, CMV and Epstein-Barr virus. V-gene and J-gene trimming of TCR beta chains was associated with a missense DCLRE1C variant in a later genetic analysis, and the association was replicated in an independent cohort. Linkage disequilibrium might explain the correlated functional status among segregating V segments, but an unknown experimental factor could not be excluded. An earlier analysis of roughly 570 of the donors showed that most TCR beta V segments appeared in productive rearrangements either about 90% or about 30% of the time, which broadly matched IMGT annotations. Because HLA typing was unavailable for some donors at each locus, only the typed subset was used in association tests. In a later analysis, most CMV-associated TCR beta chains were found to appear HLA-restricted, with HLA associations seemingly driven largely by CMV exposure. The 87-base-pair reads could not distinguish some IMGT-functional V segments, including TRBV6-2 and TRBV6-3, so those segments were excluded. CMV serostatus was the only immune exposure information available for the cohort. Strong co-occurrence of HLA alleles, especially DR and DQ, made assigning TCR associations to individual alleles difficult. The cohort was sequenced for TCR beta chains only, and without alpha or paired-chain data the features that could be detected were limited. The classifier was reported to diagnose cytomegalovirus status with high specificity and sensitivity in both the original and validation cohorts. In vitro tests confirmed that a few of the cytomegalovirus-associated TCR beta chains recognize cytomegalovirus antigens. The study gave a list of 150 to 200 TCR beta chains associated with cytomegalovirus. A later analysis found that HLA-associated TCR beta chains were more clonally expanded and had lower generation probabilities than equally common non-associated chains. Because counts were too low, seventeen rarely observed V segments, including chromosome 9 orphons, were excluded from the earlier analysis of 587 of the donors.

The cohort was made up of roughly 670 healthy bone marrow donors. Cohort members were all nominally healthy when sampled, although unrecorded immune exposures were likely present. The donor tested CMV seronegative and was one of the 352 seronegative cohort members. A peripheral blood sample was provided by each donor, and peripheral blood mononuclear cells were used for TCR beta sequencing. Genomic DNA was extracted from the blood cell samples with the Qiagen DNeasy Blood Extraction Kit. The junction carries 13 bases between V and J, which are trimmed by 7 bases and 0 bases respectively. Looking up the germline V gene (reference sequence) yields CDR1 LNHDA and CDR2 SQIVND. The CDR3 has 15 amino acids, counting the end cysteine and phenylalanine. The only DNA kept is the CDR3, 45 bases in frame from the first base. About this clone itself: Its antigen specificity is not known. No per-base quality is available; no much larger clone lies one base away.

The rearranged segments are TRBV19 and TRBJ2-1; the D gene remains uncertain. This receptor was identified in a female donor in good health and CMV-seronegative. The specimen was PBMCs. CDR3 protein: CASICYPPSYNEQFF. The DNA sequence is as follows: TGTGCCAGTATCTGCTACCCACCCTCCTACAATGAGCAGTTCTTC.